The 17 T cell receptor beta chains in this list originate from one sample, sequenced in a study of CD8 T cells in Susac syndrome (dated by TCRdb to the late 2010s). The method was the immunoSEQ multiplex PCR assay. RNA was extracted with the RNeasy kit and 0.5 to 1 ug was reverse transcribed using random hexamers. TCRdb handled the public reads itself, with Q25 trimming in fastp and clone calling in MiXCR, and kept productive beta chains. Each CDR3 protein gets just one entry, which takes the most common genes and DNA from the rows behind it. For this sample the table gives nearly 200,000 distinct CDR3 sequences, of which 90% to 95% were detected only once. The ten largest account for approximately 0.093% of the sample. Sequencing was done on a sample of CD4+ T cells from PBMCs. The receptors derive from a human donor with multiple sclerosis.

This chain links TRBV15 with TRBJ2-1; D remains ambiguous. Trimming removed 0 bases at V and 8 bases at J, with 8 bases between. The germline V gene encodes CDR1 LNHNV and CDR2 YYDKDF (reference sequence). The CDR3 runs 13 residues. CDR3 in amino acids: CATSREKRDEQFF. The DNA of the CDR3 is TGTGCCACCAGCAGAGAAAAAAGGGATGAGCAGTTCTTC.

This chain connects TRBV5-4 to TRBJ2-3, with TRBD2 identical over 11 bases. This CDR3 comprises 16 residues. Germline CDR1 reads SGHNT; CDR2 reads YYREEE (reference sequence). The V gene end was trimmed by 0 bases and the J gene end by 2 bases; junction bases not matched to a gene: 2. The DNA of the CDR3 is TGTGCCAGCAGCTTGGGACTAGCGGGGATCACAGATACGCAGTATTTT. Translated: CASSLGLAGITDTQYF.

V usage is TRBV6-5 and J usage is TRBJ2-5; a weak D match, TRBD1 (5 bases). This CDR3 has 17 amino acids. The germline V and J ends were trimmed by 2 bases and 0 bases, with 16 bases remaining between them. Germline CDR1 MNHEY, CDR2 SVGAGI. CDR3 DNA sequence: TGTGCCAGCAGTTACCATCCTCAGCGACAGTACCAAGAGACCCAGTACTTC. It codes for CASSYHPQRQYQETQYF.

The genes are TRBV11-3 and TRBJ2-3, with 7 nucleotides matching TRBD2. This CDR3 is 17 amino acids long. CDR1 SGHNT and CDR2 YENEEA come from the germline V gene. The J segment lost 3 bases and the V segment lost 5 bases, leaving 14 bases of the junction unmatched. CDR3 residues: CASSLPWGGRATDTQYF. The CDR3, as DNA: TGTGCCAGCAGCCTACCCTGGGGGGGGAGAGCGACAGATACGCAGTATTTT.

The chain couples TRBV29-1 to TRBJ2-5; D possibly corresponds to TRBD2 (6 bases). Germline-derived CDR1 and CDR2 are SQVTM and ANQGSEA. The CDR3 runs to 14 residues. Trimming took off 4 bases at V and 2 bases at J, with 14 bases between the two ends. CDR3 sequence: CSVGGPGAQETQYF. The CDR3 nucleotides are TGCAGCGTTGGGGGACCGGGAGCTCAAGAGACCCAGTACTTC. Together with reference TRBV29-1 and TRBJ2-5, the CDR3 gives the full variable domain: SAVISQKPSRDICQRGTSLTIQCQVDSQVTMMFWYRQQPGQSLTLIATANQGSEATYESGFVIDKFPISRPNLTFSTLTVSNMSPEDSSIYLCSVGGPGAQETQYFGPGTRLLVL.

The genes are TRBV7-2 and TRBJ1-5; no clear D. The germline V gene encodes CDR1 SGHTA and CDR2 FQGNSA. The CDR3 totals 15 residues. Trimming cost V 3 bases and J 2 bases, with 11 bases left between them. CDR3 in amino acids: CASSLGRMGNQPQHF. The CDR3 nucleotides are TGTGCCAGCAGCTTGGGGAGGATGGGCAATCAGCCCCAGCATTTT. Complete variable domain (other parts from reference TRBV7-2 and TRBJ1-5): GAGVSQSPSNKVTEKGKDVELRCDPISGHTALYWYRQSLGQGLEFLIYFQGNSAPDKSGLPSDRFSAERTGGSVSTLTIQRTQQEDSAVYLCASSLGRMGNQPQHFGDGTRLSIL.

The V gene is TRBV19, the J gene TRBJ1-5; the D is unclear. Germline CDR1 is LNHDA and CDR2 is SQIVND (reference sequence). V was pared by 7 bases and J by 5 bases, with 15 bases between. The CDR3 is made up of 14 amino acids. CDR3 sequence reads: CASTPQSLYQPQHF. In nucleotides, the CDR3 is TGTGCCAGTACCCCTCAAAGCCTTTATCAGCCCCAGCATTTT.

The gene calls are TRBV11-2 and TRBJ2-1; 8 bases map to TRBD1. The CDR3 runs to 17 residues. The germline gives CDR1 SGHAT, CDR2 FQNNGV. The junction had 14 bases not matched to a gene; V was cut back by 5 bases and J by 5 bases. The DNA for the CDR3 is TGTGCCAGCAGCCACAGAACACAGGGGGTAAGGGACAATGAGCAGTTCTTC. The encoded protein is CASSHRTQGVRDNEQFF.

J is TRBJ2-5 and V is TRBV7-2, with 7 bases matching TRBD2. The CDR3 has 14 residues. The germline V gene has CDR1 SGHTA and CDR2 FQGNSA. Trimming at V came to 3 bases and at J to 2 bases, leaving 3 bases not matched to a gene. CDR3 in DNA: TGTGCCAGCAGCTTTGGGACTATTCAAGAGACCCAGTACTTC. Protein: CASSFGTIQETQYF.

V and J are TRBV7-3 and TRBJ2-1; the match to TRBD1 covers 9 bases. The CDR3 extends over 15 amino acids. J lost 8 bases, V lost 0 bases, and 5 bases had no gene match. CDR1 and CDR2 (germline): SGHTA, FQGTGA. CDR3 sequence: CASSLTGTGFDEQFF. CDR3 DNA: TGTGCCAGCAGCTTAACGGGGACAGGGTTCGATGAGCAGTTCTTC. The variable domain in full, completed from reference TRBV7-3 and TRBJ2-1, reads GAGVSQTPSNKVTEKGKYVELRCDPISGHTALYWYRQSLGQGPEFLIYFQGTGAADDSGLPNDRFFAVRPEGSVSTLKIQRTERGDSAVYLCASSLTGTGFDEQFFGPGTRLTVL.

This chain connects TRBV2 to TRBJ2-3; weak D call: TRBD1 (5 bases). Germline V gene lookup returns CDR1 SNHLY and CDR2 FYNNEI. CDR3 length equals 13 residues. Trimming shortened V by 7 bases and J by 3 bases, and 11 bases separated the two germline ends. The CDR3 region is CASKGQITDTQYF. The CDR3 nucleotides read TGTGCCAGCAAGGGGCAGATTACAGATACGCAGTATTTT.

The CDR3 nucleotides are TGTGCCAGCAGGCAATGGACAGGGCCGATGGGTGAGCAGTTCTTC. Translating it yields CASRQWTGPMGEQFF. The chain links TRBV3-1 to TRBJ2-1, with 8 bases lining up with TRBD1. The CDR3 spans 15 residues. CDR1 is LGHDT, CDR2 YNNKEL, per germline (reference sequence). With V trimmed by 6 bases and J by 9 bases, 13 bases remained unmatched.

The chain is built from TRBV5-1 and TRBJ1-6; TRBD1 agrees at 9 bases. CDR3 length equals 15 residues. The germline V gene encodes CDR1 SGHRS and CDR2 YFSETQ. Trimming at V came to 3 bases and at J to 10 bases, leaving 8 bases not matched to a gene. The CDR3 DNA sequence: TGCGCCAGCAGCTGGGGGGACAGGGAGCGCTCACCCCTCCACTTT. As protein: CASSWGDRERSPLHF.

The chain links TRBV6-4 to TRBJ2-6; no clear D. This CDR3 is built from 14 residues. From germline, CDR1 is MRHNA and CDR2 SNTAGT. The germline V and J ends were trimmed by 6 bases and 2 bases, with 8 bases remaining between them. DNA for the CDR3: TGTGCCAGCAGAGGGCCTCCTGGGGCCAACGTCCTGACTTTC. Protein sequence: CASRGPPGANVLTF.

This chain connects TRBV3-1 to TRBJ2-7; D is perhaps TRBD2 (6 bases). There are 15 residues in the CDR3. Trimming shortened V by 0 bases and J by 5 bases, and 14 bases separated the two germline ends. CDR1 and CDR2 from the germline V gene are LGHDT and YNNKEL (reference sequence). The CDR3 here is CASSQDGTRGNEQYF. The DNA of the CDR3 is TGTGCCAGCAGCCAAGATGGGACGCGGGGTAACGAGCAGTACTTC.

This chain links TRBV5-1 with TRBJ2-1, with D possibly TRBD1 on 5 matching bases. Looked up from germline, CDR1 is SGHRS and CDR2 is YFSETQ. V lost 4 bases and J lost 5, with 13 bases in between. The CDR3 runs 14 residues. This chain's CDR3 is CASSRQSFNNEQFF. The CDR3 DNA sequence: TGCGCCAGCAGCCGACAGTCCTTTAACAATGAGCAGTTCTTC.

V usage is TRBV6-1 and J usage is TRBJ1-5, with D tentatively TRBD1 (5 bases). The V end was cut by 4 bases, the J end by 7 bases, with 11 bases between. The CDR3 runs to 13 residues. CDR1 is MNHNS and CDR2 is SASEGT in the germline V gene. CDR3 nucleotide sequence: TGTGCCAGCAGTGGCACAGGCCGGCAGCCCCAGCATTTT. It is translated as CASSGTGRQPQHF.